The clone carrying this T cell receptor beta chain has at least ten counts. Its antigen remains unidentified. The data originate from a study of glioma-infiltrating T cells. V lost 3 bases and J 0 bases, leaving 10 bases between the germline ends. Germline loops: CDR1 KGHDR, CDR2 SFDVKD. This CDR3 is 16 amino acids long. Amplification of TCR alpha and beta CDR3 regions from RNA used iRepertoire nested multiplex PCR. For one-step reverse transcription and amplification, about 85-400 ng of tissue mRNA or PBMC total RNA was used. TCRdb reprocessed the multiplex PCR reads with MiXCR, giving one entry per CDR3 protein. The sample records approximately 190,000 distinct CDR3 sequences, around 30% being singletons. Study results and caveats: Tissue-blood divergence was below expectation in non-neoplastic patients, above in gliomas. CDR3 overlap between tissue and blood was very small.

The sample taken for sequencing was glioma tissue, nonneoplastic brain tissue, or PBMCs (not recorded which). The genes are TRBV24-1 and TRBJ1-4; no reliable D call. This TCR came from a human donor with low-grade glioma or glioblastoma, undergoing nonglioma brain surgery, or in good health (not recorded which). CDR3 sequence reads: CATSDIQLATNEKLFF. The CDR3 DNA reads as TGTGCCACCAGTGATATACAGCTTGCAACTAATGAAAAACTGTTTTTT.